This TCR beta chain stems from a study of beta chain features in type 1 diabetes. Study summary: The study found patients and healthy donors alike in age, gender and cell yields.

Study observations and caveats: Relative to healthy donors, patients appeared to have naive, central memory and Treg TCRB repertoires that were more similar.

Investigators reverse transcribed all isolated RNA, so they sequenced expressed TCRB transcripts. Roughly 3.6 million reads per sample on average were obtained from naive, central memory and regulatory T cell samples. TCRdb's table, derived via immunoSEQ multiplex PCR, lists solely in-frame clones and lacks some. This table holds some 400,000 clones, about 16% found once. For this clone: Its antigen is as yet unknown.

CDR1 is MDHEN, CDR2 SYDVKM, per germline. The CDR3 has 13 residues. V dropped 3 bases and J dropped 3 bases, with 9 bases sitting between them. There was one heparinised blood draw per donor, averaging roughly 0.12 L. The source is a woman under 30 in good health. This chain uses TRBV28 with TRBJ2-7; possible D gene TRBD2, 5 bases. Source material: naive CD4+ T cells from blood. Written as DNA, the CDR3 is TGTGCCAGCAGTTTGGGGAGCCACTACGAGCAGTACTTC. Translating gives CASSLGSHYEQYF.